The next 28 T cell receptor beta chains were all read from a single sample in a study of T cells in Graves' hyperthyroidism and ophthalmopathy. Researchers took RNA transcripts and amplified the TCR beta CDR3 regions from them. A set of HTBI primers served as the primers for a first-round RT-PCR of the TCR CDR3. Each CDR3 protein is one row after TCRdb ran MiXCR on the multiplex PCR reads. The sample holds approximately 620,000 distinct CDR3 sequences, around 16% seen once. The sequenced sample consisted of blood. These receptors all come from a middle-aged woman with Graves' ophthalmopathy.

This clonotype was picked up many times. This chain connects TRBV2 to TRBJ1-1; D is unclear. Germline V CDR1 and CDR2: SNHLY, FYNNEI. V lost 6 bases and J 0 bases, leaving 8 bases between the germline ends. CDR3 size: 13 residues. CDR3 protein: CASSPEMNTEAFF. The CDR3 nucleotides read TGTGCCAGCAGCCCCGAGATGAACACTGAAGCTTTCTTT. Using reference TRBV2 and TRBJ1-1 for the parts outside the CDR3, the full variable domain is EPEVTQTPSHQVTQMGQEVILRCVPISNHLYFYWYRQILGQKVEFLVSFYNNEISEKSEIFDDQFSVERPDGSNFTLKIRSTKLEDSAMYFCASSPEMNTEAFFGQGTRLTVV.

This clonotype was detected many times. As DNA, the CDR3 is TGTGCCAGCAGTCACTCGGACAGCTACGAGCAGTACTTC. Protein sequence: CASSHSDSYEQYF. The V gene is TRBV12-3 or TRBV12-4, the J gene TRBJ2-7, with D possibly being TRBD1 (6 bases). Trimming removed 5 bases at V and 3 bases at J, with 11 bases between. The CDR3 runs 13 residues.

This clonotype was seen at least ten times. CDR3 DNA: TGTGCCAGCAGTGAGTGGACAGGCCCAGATACGCAGTATTTT. This gives the protein CASSEWTGPDTQYF. The V and J genes are TRBV6-1 and TRBJ2-3; 7 bases fit TRBD1. V lost 3 bases, J lost 4 bases, and 4 bases stayed unmatched. The CDR3 is made up of 14 amino acids. Germline CDR1 MNHNS, CDR2 SASEGT.

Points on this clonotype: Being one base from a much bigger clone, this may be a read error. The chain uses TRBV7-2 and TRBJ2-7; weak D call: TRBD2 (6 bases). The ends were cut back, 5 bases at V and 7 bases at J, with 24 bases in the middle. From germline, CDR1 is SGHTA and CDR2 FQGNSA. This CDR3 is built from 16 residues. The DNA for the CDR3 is TGTGCCAGCAGCACCAGACTAGTGGGGGGTTTTTCAGAGCAGTACTTC. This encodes CASSTRLVGGFSEQYF.

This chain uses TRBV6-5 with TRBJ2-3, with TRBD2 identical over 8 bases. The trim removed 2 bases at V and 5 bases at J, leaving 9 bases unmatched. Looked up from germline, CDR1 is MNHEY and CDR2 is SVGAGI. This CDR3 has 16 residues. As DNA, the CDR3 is TGTGCCAGCAGTTACGCTGGCGGGAGGACGGGAGATACGCAGTATTTT. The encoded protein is CASSYAGGRTGDTQYF.

CDR3 nucleotide sequence: TGTGCCAGCAGCCAGCAACTAGCGGGAGTGTTGAATGAGCAGTTCTTC. Translated: CASSQQLAGVLNEQFF. The chain combines TRBV14 with TRBJ2-1, with 11 bases aligning to TRBD2. Germline values: CDR1 SGHDN, CDR2 FVKESK. The ends lost 3 bases at V and 7 bases at J; junction bases unmatched: 8. The CDR3 has 16 amino acids.

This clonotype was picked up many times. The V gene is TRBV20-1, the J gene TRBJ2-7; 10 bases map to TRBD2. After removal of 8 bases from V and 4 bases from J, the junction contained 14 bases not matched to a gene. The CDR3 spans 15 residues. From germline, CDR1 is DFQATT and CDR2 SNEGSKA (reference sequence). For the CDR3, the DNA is TGCAGTCGAGACGGGCTAGCGGGAGAAAGGTACGAGCAGTACTTC. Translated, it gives CSRDGLAGERYEQYF.

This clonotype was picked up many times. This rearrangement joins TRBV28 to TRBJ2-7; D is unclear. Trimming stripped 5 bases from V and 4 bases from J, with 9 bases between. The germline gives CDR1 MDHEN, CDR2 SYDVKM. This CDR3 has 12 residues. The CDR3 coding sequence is TGTGCCAGCAGTGTCACTGAGTACGAGCAGTACTTC. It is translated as CASSVTEYEQYF.

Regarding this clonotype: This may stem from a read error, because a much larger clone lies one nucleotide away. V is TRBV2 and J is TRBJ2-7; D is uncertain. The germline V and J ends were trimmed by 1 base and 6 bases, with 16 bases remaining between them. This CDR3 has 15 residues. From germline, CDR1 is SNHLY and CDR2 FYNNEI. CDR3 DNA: TGTGCCAGCAGTGAAGATTTAGGCACGTTTTGCGAGCAGTACTTC. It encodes CASSEDLGTFCEQYF.

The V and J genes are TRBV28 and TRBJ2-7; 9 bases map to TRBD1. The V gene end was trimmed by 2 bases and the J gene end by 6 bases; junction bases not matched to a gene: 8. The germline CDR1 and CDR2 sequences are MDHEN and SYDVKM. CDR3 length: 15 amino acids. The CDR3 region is CASSLLGTGTGEQYF. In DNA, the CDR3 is TGTGCCAGCAGTTTACTTGGGACAGGGACCGGCGAGCAGTACTTC.

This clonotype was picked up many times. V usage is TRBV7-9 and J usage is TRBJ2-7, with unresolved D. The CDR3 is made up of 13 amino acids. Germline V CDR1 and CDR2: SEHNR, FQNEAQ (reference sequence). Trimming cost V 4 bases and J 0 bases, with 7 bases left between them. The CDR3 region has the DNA TGTGCCAGCAGCTCAGAGCCCTCCTACGAGCAGTACTTC. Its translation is CASSSEPSYEQYF.

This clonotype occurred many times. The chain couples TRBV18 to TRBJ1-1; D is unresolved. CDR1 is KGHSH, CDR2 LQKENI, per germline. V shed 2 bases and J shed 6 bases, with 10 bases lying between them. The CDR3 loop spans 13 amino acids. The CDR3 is CASSPNRDAEAFF. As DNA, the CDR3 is TGTGCCAGCTCACCAAACAGAGACGCTGAAGCTTTCTTT.

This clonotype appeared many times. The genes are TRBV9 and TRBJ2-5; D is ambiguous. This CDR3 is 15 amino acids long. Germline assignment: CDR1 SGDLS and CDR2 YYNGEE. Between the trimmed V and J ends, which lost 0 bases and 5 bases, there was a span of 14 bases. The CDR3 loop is CASSVGRTSGETQYF. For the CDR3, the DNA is TGTGCCAGCAGCGTAGGCAGGACCTCCGGGGAGACCCAGTACTTC.

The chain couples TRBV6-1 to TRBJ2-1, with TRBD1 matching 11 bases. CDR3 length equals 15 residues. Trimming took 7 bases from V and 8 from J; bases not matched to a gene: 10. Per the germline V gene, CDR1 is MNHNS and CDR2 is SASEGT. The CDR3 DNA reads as TGTGCCAGCACCAGTCCCGGGACAGGGGGTGATGAGCAGTTCTTC. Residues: CASTSPGTGGDEQFF.

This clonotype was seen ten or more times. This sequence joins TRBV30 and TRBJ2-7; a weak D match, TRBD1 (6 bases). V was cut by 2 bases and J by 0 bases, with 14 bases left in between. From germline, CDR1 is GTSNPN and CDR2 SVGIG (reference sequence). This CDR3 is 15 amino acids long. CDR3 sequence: CAWSPPGTNSYEQYF. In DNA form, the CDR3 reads TGTGCCTGGAGTCCCCCCGGGACAAACTCCTACGAGCAGTACTTC.

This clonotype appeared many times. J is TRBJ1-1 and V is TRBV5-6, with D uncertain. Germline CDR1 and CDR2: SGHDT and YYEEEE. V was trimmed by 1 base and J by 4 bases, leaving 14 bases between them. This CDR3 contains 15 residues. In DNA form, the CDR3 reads TGTGCCAGCAGCTTGCCCCCAACAGATTTCACTGAAGCTTTCTTT. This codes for CASSLPPTDFTEAFF.

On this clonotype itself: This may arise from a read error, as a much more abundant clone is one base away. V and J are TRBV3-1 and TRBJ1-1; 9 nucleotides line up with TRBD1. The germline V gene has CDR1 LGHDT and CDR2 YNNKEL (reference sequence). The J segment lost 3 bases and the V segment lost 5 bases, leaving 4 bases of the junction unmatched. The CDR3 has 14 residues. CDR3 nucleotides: TGTGCCAGCAGCTCCAGGACAGGGGACACTGAAGCTTTCTTT. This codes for CASSSRTGDTEAFF. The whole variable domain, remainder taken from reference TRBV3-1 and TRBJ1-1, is DTAVSQTPKYLVTQMGNDKSIKCEQNLGHDTMYWYKQDSKKFLKIMFSYNNKELIINETVPNRFSPKSPDKAHLNLHINSLELGDSAVYFCASSSRTGDTEAFFGQGTRLTVV.

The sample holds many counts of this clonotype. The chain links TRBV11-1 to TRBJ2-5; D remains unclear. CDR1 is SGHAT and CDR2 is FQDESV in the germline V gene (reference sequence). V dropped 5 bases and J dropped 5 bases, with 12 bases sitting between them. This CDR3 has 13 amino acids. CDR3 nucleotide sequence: TGTGCCAGCAGCCCCCGCATCGGGGAGACCCAGTACTTC. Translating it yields CASSPRIGETQYF. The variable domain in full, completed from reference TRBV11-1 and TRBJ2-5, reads EAEVAQSPRYKITEKSQAVAFWCDPISGHATLYWYRQILGQGPELLVQFQDESVVDDSQLPKDRFSAERLKGVDSTLKIQPAELGDSAMYLCASSPRIGETQYFGPGTRLLVL.

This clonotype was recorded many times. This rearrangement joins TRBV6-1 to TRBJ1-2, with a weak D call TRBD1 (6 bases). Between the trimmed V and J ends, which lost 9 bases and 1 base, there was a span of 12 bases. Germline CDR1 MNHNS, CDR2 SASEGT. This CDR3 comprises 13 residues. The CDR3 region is CASMTGRNYGYTF. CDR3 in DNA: TGTGCCAGTATGACAGGCCGTAACTATGGCTACACCTTC.

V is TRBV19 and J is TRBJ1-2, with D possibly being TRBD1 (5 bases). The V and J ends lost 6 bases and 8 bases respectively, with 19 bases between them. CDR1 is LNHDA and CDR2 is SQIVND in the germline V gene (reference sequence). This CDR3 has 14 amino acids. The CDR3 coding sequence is TGTGCCAGTAGCCGACAGACCTCCTCTGGGGGCTACACCTTC. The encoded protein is CASSRQTSSGGYTF.

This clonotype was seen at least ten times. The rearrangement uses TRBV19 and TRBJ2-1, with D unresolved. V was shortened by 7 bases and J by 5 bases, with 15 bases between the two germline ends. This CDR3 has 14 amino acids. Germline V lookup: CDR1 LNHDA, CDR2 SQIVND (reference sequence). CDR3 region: CASTPGLDHNEQFF. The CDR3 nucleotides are TGTGCCAGTACCCCGGGCCTAGATCACAATGAGCAGTTCTTC.

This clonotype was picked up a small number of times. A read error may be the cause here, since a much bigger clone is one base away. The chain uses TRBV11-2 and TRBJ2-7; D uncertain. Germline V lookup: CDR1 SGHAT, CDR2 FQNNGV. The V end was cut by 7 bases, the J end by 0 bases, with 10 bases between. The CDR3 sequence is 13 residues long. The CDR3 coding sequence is TGTGCCAGCAAAACCCCGGACTCCTACGAGCAGTACTTC. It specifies CASKTPDSYEQYF.

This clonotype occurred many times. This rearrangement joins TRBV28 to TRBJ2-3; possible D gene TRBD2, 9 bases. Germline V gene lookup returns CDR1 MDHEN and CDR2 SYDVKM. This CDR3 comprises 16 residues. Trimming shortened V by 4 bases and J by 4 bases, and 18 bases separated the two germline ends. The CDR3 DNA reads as TGTGCCAGCAGTTCCCCAGGGGGCGGGAGGGCAGATACGCAGTATTTT. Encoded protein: CASSSPGGGRADTQYF.

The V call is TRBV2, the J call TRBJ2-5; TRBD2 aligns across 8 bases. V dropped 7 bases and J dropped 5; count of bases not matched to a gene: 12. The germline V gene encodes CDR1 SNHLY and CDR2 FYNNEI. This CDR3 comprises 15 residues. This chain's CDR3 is CASTQTSGGRETQYF. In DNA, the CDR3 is TGTGCCAGCACCCAAACTAGCGGCGGCCGGGAGACCCAGTACTTC.

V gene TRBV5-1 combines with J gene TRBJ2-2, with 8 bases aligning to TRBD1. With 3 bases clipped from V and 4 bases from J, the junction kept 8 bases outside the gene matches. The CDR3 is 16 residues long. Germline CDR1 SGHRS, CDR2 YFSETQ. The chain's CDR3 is CASSSGQQGVTGELFF. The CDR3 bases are TGCGCCAGCAGCTCCGGACAACAGGGGGTCACCGGGGAGCTGTTTTTT.

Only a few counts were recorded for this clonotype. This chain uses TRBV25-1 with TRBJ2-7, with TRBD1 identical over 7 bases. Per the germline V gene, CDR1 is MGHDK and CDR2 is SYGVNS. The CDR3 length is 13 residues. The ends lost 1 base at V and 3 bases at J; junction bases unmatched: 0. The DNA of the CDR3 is TGTGCCAGCAGTGAATGGGACAGCTACGAGCAGTACTTC. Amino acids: CASSEWDSYEQYF.

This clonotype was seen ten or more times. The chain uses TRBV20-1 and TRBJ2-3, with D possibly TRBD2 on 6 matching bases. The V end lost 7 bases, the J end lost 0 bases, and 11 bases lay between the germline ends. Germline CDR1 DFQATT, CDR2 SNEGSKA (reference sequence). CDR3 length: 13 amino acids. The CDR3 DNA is TGCAGTGTTAGTGGGGGGAGCACAGATACGCAGTATTTT. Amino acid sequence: CSVSGGSTDTQYF.

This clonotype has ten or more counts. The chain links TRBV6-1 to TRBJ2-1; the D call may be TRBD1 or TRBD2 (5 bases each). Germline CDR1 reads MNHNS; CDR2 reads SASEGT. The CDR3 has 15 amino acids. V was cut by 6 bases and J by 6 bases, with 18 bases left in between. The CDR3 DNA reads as TGTGCCAGCAGCCCCGGGGAGCCGGGGCCCAATGAGCAGTTCTTC. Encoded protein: CASSPGEPGPNEQFF.